The 13 T cell receptor beta chains given below trace back to one sample, sequenced in a study of technical replicates of blood from a handful of donors. The protocol was immunoSEQ multiplex PCR, while the TCRdb copy is restricted to in-frame clones and leaves out a portion. This table holds about 100,000 clones, 90% to 97% found once. The sample was T cells isolated from PBMCs. The origin of the receptors is a human donor in good health.

The genes are TRBV7-6 and TRBJ1-1; no firm D call. CDR1 is SGHVS and CDR2 is FNYEAQ in the germline V gene. The CDR3 totals 16 residues. Trimming pared 1 base from V and 1 base from J, leaving 13 bases between. DNA for the CDR3: TGTGCCAGCAGCTTAGGCGGTTGGGGAGGGAACACTGAAGCTTTCTTT. Translation: CASSLGGWGGNTEAFF.

The rearrangement joins TRBV10-1 to TRBJ2-2; D not certain. This CDR3 is built from 12 residues. The V end was cut by 5 bases, the J end by 2 bases, with 3 bases between. The germline V gene encodes CDR1 WNHNN and CDR2 SYGVQD (reference sequence). CDR3 in DNA: TGCGCCAGCAGTCTAAACACCGGGGAGCTGTTTTTT. It codes for CASSLNTGELFF.

The chain has TRBV5-1 and TRBJ2-5, with 7 bases matching TRBD2. Trimming removed 3 bases from V and 5 bases from J; junction bases left unmatched: 25. This CDR3 has 20 amino acids. Germline V gene sequence: CDR1 SGHRS, CDR2 YFSETQ. As DNA, the CDR3 is TGCGCCAGCAGCTCAACAGCTTTTATCGGGAGGCGGAGGATTTGGGAGACCCAGTACTTC. Translating it yields CASSSTAFIGRRRIWETQYF.

This clone occurred once. The V and J genes are TRBV6-1 and TRBJ2-3, with D perhaps TRBD2 (6 bases). The CDR3 runs 15 residues. V was trimmed by 6 bases and J by 6 bases, leaving 19 bases between them. CDR1 and CDR2 from the germline V gene are MNHNS and SASEGT. CDR3 region: CASRGRGGPWDTQYF. In DNA, the CDR3 is TGTGCCAGCAGGGGCCGAGGAGGGCCTTGGGATACGCAGTATTTT.

The chain employs TRBV30 and TRBJ1-2, with D perhaps TRBD1 (6 bases). Trimming took 5 bases from V and 4 from J, leaving 8 bases between them. The length of the CDR3 is 11 residues. Germline V gene lookup returns CDR1 GTSNPN and CDR2 SVGIG (reference sequence). The CDR3 sequence is CAWRTAYGYTF. In DNA, the CDR3 is TGTGCCTGGCGGACAGCCTATGGCTACACCTTC.

The chain employs TRBV14 and TRBJ2-2; weak D call: TRBD1 (5 bases). From germline, CDR1 is SGHDN and CDR2 FVKESK. V was trimmed by 2 bases and J by 6 bases, leaving 13 bases between them. This CDR3 comprises 15 residues. CDR3 sequence reads: CASSQKRRGSGELFF. In DNA, the CDR3 is TGTGCCAGCAGCCAAAAGCGAAGGGGCTCCGGGGAGCTGTTTTTT. The whole variable domain, remainder taken from reference TRBV14 and TRBJ2-2, is EAGVTQFPSHSVIEKGQTVTLRCDPISGHDNLYWYRRVMGKEIKFLLHFVKESKQDESGMPNNRFLAERTGGTYSTLKVQPAELEDSGVYFCASSQKRRGSGELFFGEGSRLTVL.

The chain combines TRBV7-2 with TRBJ2-7; maybe TRBD1 (5 bases). The length of the CDR3 is 14 residues. In germline, CDR1 is SGHTA, CDR2 FQGNSA. Deletions cut 1 base from V and 2 bases from J, with 9 bases between. The CDR3 spells CASSLGATAYEQYF. The DNA for the CDR3 is TGTGCCAGCAGCTTAGGTGCGACAGCCTACGAGCAGTACTTC.

V and J are TRBV6-1 and TRBJ1-1, with 9 bases fitting TRBD1. With V trimmed by 6 bases and J by 5 bases, 4 bases remained unmatched. CDR3 length equals 13 residues. From germline, CDR1 is MNHNS and CDR2 SASEGT. The CDR3 loop reads CASRGQGRTEAFF. In DNA form, the CDR3 reads TGTGCCAGCAGGGGACAGGGTCGGACTGAAGCTTTCTTT.

The chain is built from TRBV28 and TRBJ2-7, with TRBD2 matching over 9 bases. Germline V CDR1 and CDR2: MDHEN, SYDVKM. Trimming cost V 6 bases and J 2 bases; bases outside gene matches: 5. The CDR3 runs to 14 residues. CDR3 sequence reads: CASRIAGATYEQYF. The CDR3 nucleotides read TGTGCCAGCAGGATAGCGGGAGCAACCTACGAGCAGTACTTC.

The rearrangement joins TRBV19 to TRBJ2-3; TRBD1 matches 7 bases. The CDR3 is made up of 14 amino acids. CDR1 and CDR2 (germline): LNHDA, SQIVND (reference sequence). With V trimmed by 5 bases and J by 2 bases, 4 bases remained unmatched. In DNA form, the CDR3 reads TGTGCCAGTAGTCCGGGACAGCCCACAGATACGCAGTATTTT. Its protein product is CASSPGQPTDTQYF.

The rearrangement joins TRBV7-6 to TRBJ2-7, with a possible D match to TRBD1 (6 bases). The germline V and J ends were trimmed by 4 bases and 0 bases, with 19 bases remaining between them. CDR3 length: 17 residues. Germline CDR1 is SGHVS and CDR2 is FNYEAQ. CDR3 protein: CASSSELQGFDSYEQYF. For the CDR3, the DNA is TGTGCCAGCAGCTCGGAATTACAGGGCTTTGACTCCTACGAGCAGTACTTC.

As for this clone: Other DNA sequences in the same sample also yield this CDR3. The J gene is TRBJ2-5, the V gene TRBV18; D gene unclear. V was shortened by 6 bases and J by 5 bases, with 7 bases between the two germline ends. The germline CDR1 and CDR2 sequences are KGHSH and LQKENI. The CDR3 spans 11 residues. CDR3 coding DNA: TGTGCCAGCTCCCCCGGGGAGACCCAGTACTTC. Protein: CASSPGETQYF.

In nucleotides, the CDR3 is TGTGCCAGCAGCTTAGACAGCATGAACACTGAAGCTTTCTTT. This codes for CASSLDSMNTEAFF. This chain connects TRBV13 to TRBJ1-1; D not resolved. Germline V gene lookup returns CDR1 PRHDT and CDR2 FYEKMQ (reference sequence). Trimming removed 1 base at V and 0 bases at J, with 6 bases between. The CDR3 sequence is 14 residues long.